This T cell receptor (beta chain) stems from a study of T cell changes during pregnancy in multiple sclerosis. The CDR3 runs to 14 residues. V was cut by 2 bases and J by 0 bases, with 8 bases left in between. CDR1 is MNHEY and CDR2 is SMNVEV in the germline V gene (reference sequence). The method was immunoSEQ multiplex PCR; TCRdb's version includes in-frame clones alone and lacks a portion of them. In the table there are around 68,000 clones, 91% of which are singletons. This material consisted of peripheral blood, taken after pregnancy. The sequence was obtained from a female donor in good health, enrolled as a control in a pregnancy study. The J gene is TRBJ2-7, the V gene TRBV27, with D possibly TRBD1 on 5 matching bases. The CDR3 nucleotides are TGTGCCAGCAGTTTAGCCCAGGGCTCCTACGAGCAGTACTTC. It is translated as CASSLAQGSYEQYF.